This T cell receptor (beta chain) comes out of a study of Tregs in tolerant kidney transplant recipients. Only in-frame clones appear in the TCRdb table, and some are missing; sequencing was by immunoSEQ multiplex PCR. This sample has roughly 69,000 clones, with around nine tenths found just once. The V and J ends lost 0 bases and 7 bases, in that order; junction bases with no gene match: 11. Per the germline V gene, CDR1 is LGHNA and CDR2 is YNFKEQ. The CDR3 is 17 residues long. This TCR was recovered from a human donor who received a combined kidney and bone marrow transplant. The material was CD4+ T cells from blood, obtained before the transplant. The rearrangement uses TRBV4-2 and TRBJ2-1, with 8 bases identical to TRBD2. This CDR3 reads CASSQDPAGGLLNEQFF. CDR3 DNA: TGTGCCAGCAGCCAAGATCCGGCGGGAGGTCTTCTAAATGAGCAGTTCTTC.